Following are 8 T cell receptor beta chains from one sample sequenced in a study of cytomegalovirus exposure and HLA in healthy donors. PCR was performed using 60 Vbeta and 13 Jbeta primers. Profiling relied on immunoSEQ multiplex PCR, and the TCRdb table lists in-frame clones only, not all of them. This sample yields roughly 99,000 clones, of which 75% to 85% are seen a single time; around 3% belongs to the top ten. Source material: PBMCs. All receptors derive from a male donor in good health and CMV-seropositive.

This clone came up a few times. The V and J genes are TRBV13 and TRBJ1-1; D uncertain. Germline values: CDR1 PRHDT, CDR2 FYEKMQ (reference sequence). Trimming took off 5 bases at V and 0 bases at J, with 7 bases between the two ends. The CDR3 covers 13 residues. As DNA, the CDR3 is TGTGCCAGCAGCACGCGGATGAACACTGAAGCTTTCTTT. Its translation: CASSTRMNTEAFF.

The CDR3, as DNA: TGTGCCTGGAGACAGGCATCAGGAAACACCATATATTTT. This gives the protein CAWRQASGNTIYF. The chain uses TRBV30 and TRBJ1-3, with D perhaps TRBD1 (5 bases). The V gene's germline CDR1 is GTSNPN and CDR2 SVGIG (reference sequence). CDR3 length equals 13 residues. The V end lost 3 bases, the J end lost 4 bases, and 10 bases lay between the germline ends.

The rearrangement joins TRBV5-1 to TRBJ1-6; the D is unclear. V was cut by 5 bases and J by 7 bases, with 16 bases left in between. CDR1 and CDR2 from the germline V gene are SGHRS and YFSETQ. CDR3 size: 15 residues. The CDR3: CASRLGTAGNSPLHF. The DNA of the CDR3 is TGCGCCAGCAGACTTGGAACAGCCGGAAATTCACCCCTCCACTTT.

This clone appeared a few times. The V and J genes are TRBV4-1 and TRBJ2-7; 7 nucleotides match TRBD2. V gave up 3 bases and J gave up 2 bases; unmatched junction bases: 10. The CDR3 totals 16 residues. Germline-derived CDR1 and CDR2 are MGHRA and YSYEKL. This chain's CDR3 is CASSQLSTSDPYEQYF. The DNA of the CDR3 is TGCGCCAGCAGCCAGCTATCTACTAGCGACCCCTACGAGCAGTACTTC.

This clone appeared a single time. The chain links TRBV2 to TRBJ2-7, with TRBD1 as a possible D gene (6 bases). The V gene lost 3 bases and the J gene lost 3 bases, with 9 bases spanning the gap. CDR1 and CDR2 (germline): SNHLY, FYNNEI. This CDR3 is 13 amino acids long. DNA for the CDR3: TGTGCCAGCAGTGACATACAGGGCTACGAGCAGTACTTC. Protein: CASSDIQGYEQYF. Looking up the rest from reference TRBV2 and TRBJ2-7 gives the full variable domain: EPEVTQTPSHQVTQMGQEVILRCVPISNHLYFYWYRQILGQKVEFLVSFYNNEISEKSEIFDDQFSVERPDGSNFTLKIRSTKLEDSAMYFCASSDIQGYEQYFGPGTRLTVT.

The chain employs TRBV19 and TRBJ1-2; the D gene is possibly TRBD1 (5 bases). The germline gives CDR1 LNHDA, CDR2 SQIVND (reference sequence). There are 14 residues in the CDR3. Trimming stripped 1 base from V and 4 bases from J, with 10 bases between. CDR3: CASSIGGPIYGYTF. The CDR3, as DNA: TGTGCCAGTAGTATAGGGGGCCCCATCTATGGCTACACCTTC.

With respect to this clone: A junction boundary mismatches the germline segment, possibly from a read error. This chain uses TRBV7-7 with TRBJ2-3, with TRBD2 matching 7 bases. CDR1 SSHAT and CDR2 FNYEAQ come from the germline V gene (reference sequence). This CDR3 is built from 17 residues. The CDR3: CASSQSNSGPGTDTQYF. The DNA of the CDR3 is TGTGCTAGCAGTCAGTCGAATAGCGGGCCTGGCACAGATACGCAGTATTTT.

The chain recombines TRBV11-3 with TRBJ2-7; 7 nucleotides line up with TRBD1. The CDR3 runs 15 residues. The V and J ends lost 3 bases and 0 bases, in that order; junction bases with no gene match: 5. CDR1 and CDR2 from the germline V gene are SGHNT and YENEEA. The CDR3 nucleotides are TGTGCCAGCAGCTTCCTGGACAGGTTCTCCTACGAGCAGTACTTC. Its translation: CASSFLDRFSYEQYF.